A single sample is the source of the 15 T cell receptor beta chains below, sequenced in a study of glioma-infiltrating T cells. The iRepertoire nested amplicon-rescue multiplex PCR amplified TCR alpha and beta CDR3s from RNA. TCRdb used MiXCR to reprocess the multiplex PCR reads, holding one entry per CDR3 protein. The sample shows 300,000 to 450,000 distinct CDR3 sequences, more than 35% of them seen only once. Sequencing was carried out using glioma tissue, nonneoplastic brain tissue, or PBMCs (not recorded which). The receptors derive from a human donor with low-grade glioma or glioblastoma, undergoing nonglioma brain surgery, or in good health (not recorded which).

For this clonotype: A single base separates this from a much larger clone, so it may be a read error. The chain recombines TRBV28 with TRBJ2-7, with 7 bases fitting TRBD1. Germline CDR1 MDHEN, CDR2 SYDVKM. The CDR3 is made up of 16 amino acids. Here the CDR3 DNA reads TGTGCCAGCACCCTCAACCTTCGGGACAGTTCCTACGTGCAGTACTTC. Its translation: CASTLNLRDSSYVQYF.

This chain joins TRBV6-2 or TRBV6-3 and TRBJ2-2, with D possibly being TRBD2 (6 bases). Germline CDR1 and CDR2: MNHEY and SVGEGT. Deletions cut 7 bases from V and 7 bases from J, with 10 bases between. This CDR3 contains 12 residues. The CDR3 DNA is TGTGCCAGCACCCGGAGGGTCGGGGAGCTGTTTTTT. It translates to CASTRRVGELFF.

Notes on this clonotype: A read error may be the cause here, since a much bigger clone is one base away. This rearrangement joins TRBV28 to TRBJ1-1; no clear D gene. The CDR3 length is 16 residues. Germline assignment: CDR1 MDHEN and CDR2 SYDVKM. The germline V and J ends were trimmed by 1 base and 10 bases, with 22 bases remaining between them. The CDR3 loop is CASSLLLSTVKSGAFF. Here the CDR3 DNA reads TGTGCCAGCAGTTTATTACTCTCGACCGTCAAAAGCGGAGCTTTCTTT.

On this clonotype: Its ends do not fully match the called genes, so a read error is possible. This sequence joins TRBV6-4 and TRBJ2-3; maybe TRBD2 (5 bases). The CDR3 runs 14 residues. Germline V gene lookup returns CDR1 MRHNA and CDR2 SNTAGT. The CDR3 bases are TGTGCCAGTAGTGACGGCGGGAGCACAGATACGCAGTATTTT. It yields the protein CASSDGGSTDTQYF.

A word on this clonotype: An end of the junction does not agree with germline; a read error may underlie this. The chain has TRBV6-1 and TRBJ1-2; TRBD1 is a possible D gene (5 bases). Per the germline V gene, CDR1 is MNHNS and CDR2 is SASEGT. CDR3 length equals 14 residues. CDR3 protein: CAISDRGTNYGYTF. CDR3 DNA: TGTGCCATCAGTGACCGGGGGACTAACTATGGCTACACCTTC.

This clonotype is a singleton in its sample. The V gene is TRBV7-9, the J gene TRBJ1-2, with D unresolved. V was shortened by 5 bases and J by 4 bases, with 11 bases between the two germline ends. From germline, CDR1 is SEHNR and CDR2 FQNEAQ (reference sequence). The CDR3 covers 13 residues. CDR3 sequence reads: CASSQLTLYGYTF. CDR3 nucleotides: TGTGCCAGCAGCCAGCTCACACTCTATGGCTACACCTTC. The entire variable domain, with the rest obtained from reference TRBV7-9 and TRBJ1-2, is as follows: DTGVSQNPRHKITKRGQNVTFRCDPISEHNRLYWYRQTLGQGPEFLTYFQNEAQLEKSRLLSDRFSAERPKGSFSTLEIQRTEQGDSAMYLCASSQLTLYGYTFGSGTRLTVV.

Of note for this clonotype: With a much larger clone just one base away, this may be a read error. The rearrangement links TRBV6-5 to TRBJ2-7; 10 bases map to TRBD2. The germline V gene encodes CDR1 MNHEY and CDR2 SVGAGI. CDR3 size: 15 residues. V gave up 2 bases and J gave up 1 base; unmatched junction bases: 2. The CDR3 here is CASSYLLAGSYEQYF. The CDR3 DNA follows: TGTGCCAGCAGTTACCTACTAGCGGGATCCTACGAGCAGTACTTC.

This chain connects TRBV7-2 to TRBJ2-4; D remains ambiguous. The CDR3 is 14 amino acids. Germline V gene sequence: CDR1 SGHTA, CDR2 FQGNSA. Trimming cost V 5 bases and J 0 bases, with 8 bases left between them. Here the CDR3 DNA reads TGTGCCAGCAGCCAAAGAATAGCCAAAAACATTCAGTACTTC. This sequence encodes CASSQRIAKNIQYF.

This clonotype occurred once. The DNA is left out, because the CDR3 cannot be placed on it with certainty; the CDR3 is given as TCRdb lists it. The chain employs TRBV7-2 and TRBJ2-7; TRBD1, the table's D call, was not compared with the DNA. The CDR3 spans 21 residues, counting both ends. In germline, CDR1 is SGHTA, CDR2 FQGNSA. CDR3 residues: CASSFYICSARDGGGAYEQYF.

This clonotype was detected ten times or more. The genes are TRBV27 and TRBJ2-7; TRBD1 matches at 7 bases. Per the germline V gene, CDR1 is MNHEY and CDR2 is SMNVEV (reference sequence). V lost 8 bases, J lost 0 bases, and 4 bases stayed unmatched. This CDR3 is built from 13 residues. CDR3 in amino acids: CASQQGFSYEQYF. The CDR3 DNA is TGTGCCAGCCAACAGGGGTTCTCCTACGAGCAGTACTTC.

This sequence joins TRBV5-4 and TRBJ1-6; tentative D call: TRBD1 (5 bases). Germline loops: CDR1 SGHNT, CDR2 YYREEE (reference sequence). The V and J ends lost 4 bases and 14 bases respectively, with 19 bases between them. This CDR3 spans 14 amino acids. The CDR3 coding sequence is TGTGCCAGCAGCCCCGACGTGTCAGGGCCAGCCCTCCACTTT. Translated: CASSPDVSGPALHF.

Comments on this clonotype: A read error may explain this, as a much larger clone is one base away. The genes are TRBV20-1 and TRBJ1-1; possible D gene TRBD1, 5 bases. This CDR3 comprises 17 residues. CDR1 is DFQATT, CDR2 SNEGSKA, per germline (reference sequence). Trimming left V 1 base short and J 2 bases short, with 20 bases between. The CDR3 reads CSARGRFLAGPNTEAFF. Written as DNA, the CDR3 is TGCAGTGCTAGAGGAAGGTTTTTGGCAGGGCCTAACACTGAAGCTTTCTTT.

Only a few counts were recorded for this clonotype. The rearrangement joins TRBV7-2 to TRBJ2-5; D might be TRBD1 or TRBD2, each matching 6 bases. The CDR3 contains 21 residues. V was trimmed by 4 bases and J by 5 bases, leaving 35 bases between them. Germline CDR1 and CDR2: SGHTA and FQGNSA. The CDR3, as DNA: TGTGCCAGCAGCTCAAAACCGGCGGGATGGTGGGACCCGCAAGGGGGTGAGACCCAGTACTTC. Translating gives CASSSKPAGWWDPQGGETQYF.

V usage is TRBV7-3 and J usage is TRBJ2-7; D is possibly TRBD1 or TRBD2 (5 bases each). Germline V lookup: CDR1 SGHTA, CDR2 FQGTGA. CDR3 length: 14 residues. V lost 6 bases and J lost 2, with 14 bases in between. The CDR3 loop reads CASRTSGATYEQYF. In DNA form, the CDR3 reads TGTGCCAGCAGAACATCCGGGGCCACCTACGAGCAGTACTTC.

The V gene is TRBV7-2, the J gene TRBJ1-1; weak D call: TRBD1 (6 bases). Germline V gene data show CDR1 as SGHTA and CDR2 as FQGNSA. The CDR3 has 16 residues. The germline V and J ends were trimmed by 4 bases and 0 bases, with 15 bases remaining between them. The DNA for the CDR3 is TGTGCCAGCAGCTGGGGTGCTTCAGGGGTGAACACTGAAGCTTTCTTT. It yields the protein CASSWGASGVNTEAFF. The whole variable domain, remainder taken from reference TRBV7-2 and TRBJ1-1, is GAGVSQSPSNKVTEKGKDVELRCDPISGHTALYWYRQSLGQGLEFLIYFQGNSAPDKSGLPSDRFSAERTGGSVSTLTIQRTQQEDSAVYLCASSWGASGVNTEAFFGQGTRLTVV.